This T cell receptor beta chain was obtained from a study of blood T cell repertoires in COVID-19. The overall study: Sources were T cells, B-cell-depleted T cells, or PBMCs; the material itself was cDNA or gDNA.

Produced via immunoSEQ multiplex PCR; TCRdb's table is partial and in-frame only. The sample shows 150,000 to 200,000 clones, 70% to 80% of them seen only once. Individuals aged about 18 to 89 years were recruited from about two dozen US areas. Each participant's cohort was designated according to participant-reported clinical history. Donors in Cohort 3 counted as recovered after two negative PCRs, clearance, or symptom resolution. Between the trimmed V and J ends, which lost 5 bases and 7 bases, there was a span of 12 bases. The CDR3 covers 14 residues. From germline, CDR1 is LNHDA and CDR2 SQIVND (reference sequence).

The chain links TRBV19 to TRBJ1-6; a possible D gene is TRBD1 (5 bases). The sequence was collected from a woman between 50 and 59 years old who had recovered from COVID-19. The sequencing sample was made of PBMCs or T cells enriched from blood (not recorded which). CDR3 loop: CASSLGGSNSPLHF. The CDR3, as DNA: TGTGCCAGTAGTCTGGGGGGGTCGAATTCACCCCTCCACTTT.